Described below is a single T cell receptor beta chain sequence and its context. Its antigen is not known. RNA transcripts provided the source from which TCR beta CDR3 regions were amplified. The HTBI primer set drove a first-round RT-PCR of the TCR CDR3. TCRdb passed the multiplex PCR reads through MiXCR, listing each CDR3 protein once. The sample holds roughly 300,000 distinct CDR3 sequences, roughly 20% seen once. The entry originates in a study of T cells in Graves' hyperthyroidism and ophthalmopathy. Findings of the study overall: Blood also held most thyroid clonotypes expanded beyond 0.001.

The authors deemed Graves' hyperthyroidism stable absent ophthalmopathy progression within 18 months. Clinicians diagnosed patients from clinical symptoms, serum thyroxine and TRAb, thyroid ultrasound and orbital computed tomography. The junction had 10 bases not matched to a gene; V was cut back by 0 bases and J by 4 bases. In germline, CDR1 is LGHNA, CDR2 YNFKEQ. This CDR3 region has 19 residues. The chain carries TRBV4-2 and TRBJ2-2, with 11 bases aligning to TRBD2. The specimen was blood. The sequence derives from a woman in her 50s with Graves' hyperthyroidism. The CDR3 nucleotides are TGTGCCAGCAGCCAAGAGGTCCTAGCGGGGGGTGTGGGCACCGGGGAGCTGTTTTTT. Translating gives CASSQEVLAGGVGTGELFF.